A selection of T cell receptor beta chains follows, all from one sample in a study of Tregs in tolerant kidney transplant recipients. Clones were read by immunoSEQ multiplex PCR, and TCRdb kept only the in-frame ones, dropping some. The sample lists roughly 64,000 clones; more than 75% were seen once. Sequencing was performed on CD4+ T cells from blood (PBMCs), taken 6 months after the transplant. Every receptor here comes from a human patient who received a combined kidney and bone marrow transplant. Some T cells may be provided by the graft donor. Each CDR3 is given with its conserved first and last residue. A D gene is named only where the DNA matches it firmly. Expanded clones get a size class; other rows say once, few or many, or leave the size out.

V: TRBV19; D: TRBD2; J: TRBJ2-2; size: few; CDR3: CASSGRLAGGLLDTGELFF; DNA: TGTGCCAGTAGTGGAAGATTAGCGGGGGGCCTGCTGGACACCGGGGAGCTGTTTTTT
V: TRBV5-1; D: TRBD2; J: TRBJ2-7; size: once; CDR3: CASSLVAGVVYEQYF; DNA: TGCGCCAGCAGCTTGGTGGCGGGAGTAGTCTACGAGCAGTACTTC
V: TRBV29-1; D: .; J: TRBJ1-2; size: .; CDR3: CSVPREGRGYTF; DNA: TGCAGCGTTCCGCGTGAGGGCCGGGGCTACACCTTC
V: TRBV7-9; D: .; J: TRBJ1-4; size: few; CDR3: CASSLYDEKLFF; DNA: TGTGCCAGCAGCTTATATGATGAAAAACTGTTTTTT
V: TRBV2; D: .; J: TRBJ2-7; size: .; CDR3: CASSTSTSGRAGASYEQYF; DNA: .
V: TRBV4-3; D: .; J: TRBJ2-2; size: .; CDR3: CASSLQVNTGELFF; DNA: TGCGCCAGCAGCCTACAGGTCAACACCGGGGAGCTGTTTTTT
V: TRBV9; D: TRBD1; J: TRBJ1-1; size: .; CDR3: CASSVVDRGTEAFF; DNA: TGTGCCAGCAGCGTAGTAGACAGGGGGACTGAAGCTTTCTTT
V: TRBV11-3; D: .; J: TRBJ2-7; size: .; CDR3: CASSSSGSYEQYF; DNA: TGTGCCAGCAGCTCGAGCGGGTCCTACGAGCAGTACTTC
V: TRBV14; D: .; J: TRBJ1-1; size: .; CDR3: CASSQAWQVNTEAFF; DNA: TGTGCCAGCAGCCAAGCATGGCAGGTGAACACTGAAGCTTTCTTT
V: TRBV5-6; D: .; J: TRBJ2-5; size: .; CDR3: CASSLVVAGQETQYF; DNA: TGTGCCAGCAGCTTGGTCGTGGCGGGGCAAGAGACCCAGTACTTC
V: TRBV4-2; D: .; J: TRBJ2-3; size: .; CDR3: CASSQVVGEGDTQYF; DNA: TGTGCCAGCAGCCAGGTGGTGGGCGAGGGAGATACGCAGTATTTT
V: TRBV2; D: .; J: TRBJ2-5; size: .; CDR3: CASRLGETQYF; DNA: TGTGCCAGCAGACTAGGAGAGACCCAGTACTTC
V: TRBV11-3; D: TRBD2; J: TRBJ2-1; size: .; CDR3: CASSRTSGRFNEQFF; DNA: TGTGCCAGCAGCCGGACTAGCGGGAGATTCAATGAGCAGTTCTTC
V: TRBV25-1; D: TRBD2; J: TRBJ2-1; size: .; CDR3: CASSLAGEGYNEQFF; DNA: TGTGCCAGCAGCTTAGCGGGAGAGGGTTACAATGAGCAGTTCTTC
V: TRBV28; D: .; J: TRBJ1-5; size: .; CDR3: CASSLIGGKRPQHF; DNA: TGTGCCAGCAGTTTAATTGGAGGGAAGCGGCCCCAGCATTTT
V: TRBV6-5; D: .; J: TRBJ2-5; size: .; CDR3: CASRLGGEGRKTQYF; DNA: TGTGCCAGCCGACTGGGGGGAGAAGGGAGAAAGACCCAGTACTTC
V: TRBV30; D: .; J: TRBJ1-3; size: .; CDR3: CAWSVGGSGDGNTIYF; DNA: TGTGCCTGGAGTGTAGGTGGGAGCGGTGATGGAAACACCATATATTTT
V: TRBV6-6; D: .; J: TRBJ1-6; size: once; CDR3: CASSYSKGGNSPLHF; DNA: TGTGCCAGCAGTTACTCGAAGGGAGGGAATTCCCCCCTCCACTTT
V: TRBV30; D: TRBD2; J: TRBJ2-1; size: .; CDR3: CAWKLAGVRSVINEQFF; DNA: TGTGCCTGGAAACTAGCGGGAGTTCGGTCCGTGATCAATGAGCAGTTCTTC
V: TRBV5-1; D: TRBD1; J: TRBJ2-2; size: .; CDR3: CASSQGQGWTGELFF; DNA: TGCGCCAGCAGCCAGGGACAGGGATGGACCGGGGAGCTGTTTTTT
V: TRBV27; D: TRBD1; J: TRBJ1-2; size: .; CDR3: CASSGSGTGNYGYTF; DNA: TGTGCCAGCAGTGGTTCGGGGACAGGGAACTATGGCTACACCTTC
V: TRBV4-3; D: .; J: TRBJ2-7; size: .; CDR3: CASSHHPEHSYEQYF; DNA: TGCGCCAGCAGCCATCACCCCGAGCACTCCTACGAGCAGTACTTC
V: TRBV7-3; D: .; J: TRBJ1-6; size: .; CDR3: CASSTTHSSPLHF; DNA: TGTGCCAGCAGCACTACCCATTCTTCACCCCTCCACTTT
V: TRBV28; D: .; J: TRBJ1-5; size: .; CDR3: CASSLSGPAHQPQHF; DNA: TGTGCCAGCAGTTTATCAGGGCCCGCTCATCAGCCCCAGCATTTT
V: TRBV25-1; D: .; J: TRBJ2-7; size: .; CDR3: CASSDASLPYEQYF; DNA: TGTGCCAGCAGTGATGCGAGCCTTCCCTACGAGCAGTACTTC
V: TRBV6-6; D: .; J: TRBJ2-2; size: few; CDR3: CASSIVPNTGELFF; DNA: TGTGCCAGCAGCATAGTCCCTAACACCGGGGAGCTGTTTTTT
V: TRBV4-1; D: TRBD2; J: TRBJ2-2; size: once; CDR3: CASSQGLALNTGELFF; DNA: TGCGCCAGCAGCCAAGGACTAGCACTGAACACCGGGGAGCTGTTTTTT
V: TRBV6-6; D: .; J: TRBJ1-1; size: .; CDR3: CASRGGGESTEAFF; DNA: TGTGCCAGCAGGGGCGGGGGAGAAAGCACTGAAGCCTTCTTT
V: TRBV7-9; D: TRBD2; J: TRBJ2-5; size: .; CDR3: CASSAKRGGLQETQYF; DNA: TGTGCCAGCAGCGCGAAGCGGGGGGGCTTGCAAGAGACCCAGTACTTC
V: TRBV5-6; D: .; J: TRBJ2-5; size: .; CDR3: CASSLLDRETQYF; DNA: TGCGCCAGCAGCTTGTTGGACAGAGAGACCCAGTACTTC
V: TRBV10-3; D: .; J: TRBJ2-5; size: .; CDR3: CAINQDPSGEQYF; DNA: TGTGCCATCAACCAGGACCCGTCGGGGGAGCAGTACTTC
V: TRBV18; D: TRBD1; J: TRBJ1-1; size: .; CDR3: CASTGQANTEAFF; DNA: TGTGCCAGTACGGGACAGGCGAACACTGAAGCTTTCTTT
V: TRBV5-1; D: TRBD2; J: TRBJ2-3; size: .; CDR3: CASSLDAGASTDTQYF; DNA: TGCGCCAGCAGCTTGGATGCGGGAGCCAGCACAGATACGCAGTATTTT
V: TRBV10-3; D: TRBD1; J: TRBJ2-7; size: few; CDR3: CAIKTDWSDRGTGQHEQYF; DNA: TGTGCCATCAAAACCGATTGGAGTGACCGCGGGACAGGGCAACACGAGCAGTACTTC
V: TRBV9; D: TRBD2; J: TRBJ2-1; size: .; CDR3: CASSAEAGGPDEQFF; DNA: TGTGCCAGCAGCGCCGAAGCGGGGGGGCCCGATGAGCAGTTCTTC
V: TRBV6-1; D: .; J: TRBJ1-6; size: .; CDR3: CASSEARGSPLHF; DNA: TGTGCCAGCAGTGAAGCGCGGGGGAGTCCCCTCCACTTT
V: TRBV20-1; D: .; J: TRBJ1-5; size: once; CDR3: CSARNLAKEHF; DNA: TGCAGTGCTAGAAATTTAGCTAAGGAGCATTTT
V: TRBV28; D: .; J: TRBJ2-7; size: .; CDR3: CASSGGASYEQYF; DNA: TGTGCCAGCAGCGGAGGGGCTTCCTACGAGCAGTACTTC
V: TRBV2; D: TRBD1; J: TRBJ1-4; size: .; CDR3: CASSGGTAYEKLFF; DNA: TGTGCCAGCAGTGGCGGGACAGCCTATGAAAAACTGTTTTTT
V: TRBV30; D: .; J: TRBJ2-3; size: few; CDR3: CAWNRLLTDTQYF; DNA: TGTGCCTGGAACAGGCTACTCACAGATACGCAGTATTTT
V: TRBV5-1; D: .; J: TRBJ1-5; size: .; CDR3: CASSLQGYSNQPQHF; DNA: TGCGCCAGCAGCTTGCAGGGCTATAGCAATCAGCCCCAGCATTTT
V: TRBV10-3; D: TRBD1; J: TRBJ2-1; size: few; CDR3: CAISVDRDNEQFF; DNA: TGTGCCATCAGTGTTGACAGGGACAATGAGCAGTTCTTC
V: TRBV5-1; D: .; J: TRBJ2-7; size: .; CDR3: CASRLLGGDLHEQYF; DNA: TGCGCCAGCAGACTATTAGGGGGAGACTTGCACGAGCAGTACTTC
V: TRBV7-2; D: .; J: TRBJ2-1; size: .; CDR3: CASSLSHEQFF; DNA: TGTGCCAGCAGCTTAAGCCATGAGCAGTTCTTC
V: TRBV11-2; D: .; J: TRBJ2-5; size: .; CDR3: CASSPRRDSRQETQYF; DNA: TGTGCCAGCAGCCCCCGGCGGGACAGTCGACAAGAGACCCAGTACTTC
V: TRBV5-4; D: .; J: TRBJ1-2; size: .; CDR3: CASSLTGGANYGYTF; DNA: TGTGCCAGCAGCTTGACCGGGGGAGCTAACTATGGCTACACCTTC
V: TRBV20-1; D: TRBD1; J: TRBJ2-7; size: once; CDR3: CSGQGDYEQYF; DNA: TGCTCCGGACAGGGAGACTACGAGCAGTACTTC
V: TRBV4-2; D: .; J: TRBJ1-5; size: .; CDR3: CASSQAKGIQPQHF; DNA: TGTGCCAGCAGCCAAGCCAAGGGGATTCAGCCCCAGCATTTT
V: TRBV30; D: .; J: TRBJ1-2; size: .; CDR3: CAWSIFGPDGYTF; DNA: TGTGCCTGGAGTATCTTTGGTCCGGATGGCTACACCTTC
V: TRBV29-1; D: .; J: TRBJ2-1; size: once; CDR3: CSVVLFFLSYNEQFF; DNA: TGCAGCGTTGTCCTCTTCTTCCTCTCCTACAATGAGCAGTTCTTC